These 20 T cell receptor beta chains were all obtained from the same sample, sequenced in a study of T-cell memory formation after mild COVID-19. MiXCR, applied by TCRdb to the 5' RACE reads, yields one record per CDR3 protein. Among 450,000 to 650,000 distinct CDR3 sequences listed, 15% to 20% were seen once. Sequencing was done on a sample of PBMCs or a T cell subset sorted from them (not recorded which). The receptors were sampled from an adult woman who had mild COVID-19 (a few samples of this study predate the infection). Cell type and time point are not known.

The chain joins TRBV9 to TRBJ2-3, with 9 bases lining up with TRBD2. The trim removed 4 bases at V and 1 base at J, leaving 7 bases unmatched. CDR1 is SGDLS and CDR2 is YYNGEE in the germline V gene. This CDR3 region has 16 residues. The CDR3 sequence: CASSQLAGRGTDTQYF. CDR3 sequence (DNA): TGTGCCAGCAGCCAACTAGCGGGCAGGGGCACAGATACGCAGTATTTT.

The chain employs TRBV21-1 and TRBJ2-1. TRBV21-1 is recorded as a pseudogene. The CDR3 sequence is 9 residues long. The CDR3 nucleotides read TGTGCCCAAAACAATGAGCAGTTCTTC. Residues: CAQNNEQFF.

This clonotype was detected a few times. The gene calls are TRBV18 and TRBJ2-1; TRBD2 matches at 15 bases. The CDR3 sequence is 15 residues long. V gave up 7 bases and J gave up 7 bases; unmatched junction bases: 5. Per germline, CDR1 KGHSH and CDR2 LQKENI. CDR3 sequence reads: CASYRTSGGVNEQFF. CDR3 bases: TGTGCCAGCTATCGGACTAGCGGGGGGGTGAATGAGCAGTTCTTC.

This clonotype has more than one count but fewer than ten. The genes are TRBV5-1 and TRBJ1-5; D might be TRBD1 (5 bases). The length of the CDR3 is 15 residues. Germline V lookup: CDR1 SGHRS, CDR2 YFSETQ. V was shortened by 4 bases and J by 2 bases, with 13 bases between the two germline ends. CDR3 sequence (DNA): TGCGCCAGCAGCACCGTGGGGGGTGGCAATCAGCCCCAGCATTTT. Encoded protein: CASSTVGGGNQPQHF.

This clonotype occurred a few times. This chain joins TRBV6-5 and TRBJ2-2; 8 bases line up with TRBD1. Trimming at V came to 7 bases and at J to 4 bases, leaving 2 bases not matched to a gene. The CDR3 spans 13 residues. CDR1 is MNHEY, CDR2 SVGAGI, per germline. The CDR3 here is CASTQGATGELFF. The CDR3 DNA follows: TGTGCCAGCACCCAGGGGGCCACCGGGGAGCTGTTTTTT.

The genes are TRBV7-3 and TRBJ2-5, with D possibly matching TRBD2 (5 bases). Per germline, CDR1 SGHTA and CDR2 FQGTGA. The CDR3 is 13 residues long. The V end lost 4 bases, the J end lost 2 bases, and 8 bases lay between the germline ends. As DNA, the CDR3 is TGTGCCAGCAGCTACGGGGATCAAGAGACCCAGTACTTC. Amino acids: CASSYGDQETQYF. Drawing the rest from reference TRBV7-3 and TRBJ2-5, the complete variable domain is GAGVSQTPSNKVTEKGKYVELRCDPISGHTALYWYRQSLGQGPEFLIYFQGTGAADDSGLPNDRFFAVRPEGSVSTLKIQRTERGDSAVYLCASSYGDQETQYFGPGTRLLVL.

This rearrangement joins TRBV25-1 to TRBJ2-3; D perhaps matches TRBD2 (6 bases). The ends were cut back, 3 bases at V and 2 bases at J, with 15 bases in the middle. The CDR3 totals 16 residues. CDR1 and CDR2 from the germline V gene are MGHDK and SYGVNS. DNA of the CDR3: TGTGCCAGCAGTGAGGGACTGGACGATTTCACAGATACGCAGTATTTT. Its protein is CASSEGLDDFTDTQYF.

The rearrangement links TRBV7-6 to TRBJ1-2, with 9 bases that match TRBD1. CDR1 is SGHVS and CDR2 is FNYEAQ in the germline V gene. The CDR3 runs 15 residues. V trimming: 3 bases; J trimming: 5 bases; junction bases outside the gene matches: 7. CDR3 sequence (DNA): TGTGCCAGCAGCTTGACCGGGACAGGGTTGTATGGCTACACCTTC. This sequence encodes CASSLTGTGLYGYTF.

The chain carries TRBV4-1 and TRBJ1-6; D call uncertain. The germline V gene encodes CDR1 MGHRA and CDR2 YSYEKL. The CDR3 totals 15 residues. The V end lost 1 base, the J end lost 0 bases, and 4 bases lay between the germline ends. DNA for the CDR3: TGCGCCAGCAGCCAAGGGGGCTCCTATAATTCACCCCTCCACTTT. As protein: CASSQGGSYNSPLHF.

This clonotype has just a few counts. This chain joins TRBV12-3 or TRBV12-4 and TRBJ2-2; 13 bases match TRBD2. This CDR3 has 18 residues. The junction had 10 bases not matched to a gene; V was cut back by 6 bases and J by 3 bases. CDR3 loop: CASSAGTSGANYTGELFF. CDR3 DNA: TGTGCCAGCAGCGCCGGGACTAGCGGGGCCAACTACACCGGGGAGCTGTTTTTT.

The chain links TRBV2 to TRBJ2-1; TRBD2 might be the D (5 bases). Trimming stripped 6 bases from V and 6 bases from J, with 12 bases between. Germline values: CDR1 SNHLY, CDR2 FYNNEI. CDR3 length: 13 amino acids. The CDR3, as DNA: TGTGCCAGCAGAATCCGCAGCGGCAATGAGCAGTTCTTC. It encodes CASRIRSGNEQFF.

This clonotype was found many times. The chain combines TRBV9 with TRBJ2-7, with 10 nucleotides matching TRBD1. Germline V gene data show CDR1 as SGDLS and CDR2 as YYNGEE. Germline trimming cut 0 bases from V and 2 bases from J; bases unmatched to any gene: 2. The CDR3 is 15 residues long. CDR3 sequence reads: CASSVGDRGTYEQYF. Written as DNA, the CDR3 is TGTGCCAGCAGCGTAGGGGACAGGGGAACCTACGAGCAGTACTTC. Full variable domain (missing parts from reference TRBV9 and TRBJ2-7): DSGVTQTPKHLITATGQRVTLRCSPRSGDLSVYWYQQSLDQGLQFLIQYYNGEERAKGNILERFSAQQFPDLHSELNLSSLELGDSALYFCASSVGDRGTYEQYFGPGTRLTVT.

This clonotype was counted a few times. This chain links TRBV7-6 with TRBJ2-7; no clear D. The CDR3 has 15 amino acids. Germline-derived CDR1 and CDR2 are SGHVS and FNYEAQ. V lost 1 base and J lost 1, with 11 bases in between. The CDR3 DNA sequence: TGTGCCAGCAGCTTAGACTCTAGGGCGTCCTACGAGCAGTACTTC. Protein: CASSLDSRASYEQYF.

The CDR3 bases are TGCGCCAGCAGCTTAGGGACCAACTACAATGAGCAGTTCTTC. Encoded protein: CASSLGTNYNEQFF. The gene calls are TRBV5-1 and TRBJ2-1; either TRBD1 or TRBD2 may fit D (5 bases each). V shed 2 bases and J shed 3 bases, with 9 bases lying between them. The CDR3 is made up of 14 amino acids. Germline lookup yields CDR1 SGHRS and CDR2 YFSETQ.

This clonotype has a handful of counts. The chain uses TRBV6-6 and TRBJ1-6; 7 bases match TRBD1. The V gene end was trimmed by 5 bases and the J gene end by 6 bases; junction bases not matched to a gene: 1. Germline V gene data show CDR1 as MNHNY and CDR2 as SVGAGI (reference sequence). CDR3 length: 13 amino acids. The CDR3 protein is CASSDRVNSPLHF. The CDR3 DNA reads TGTGCCAGCAGTGACAGGGTTAATTCACCCCTCCACTTT.

The rearrangement joins TRBV2 to TRBJ2-7; 10 bases align to TRBD1. Germline V gene sequence: CDR1 SNHLY, CDR2 FYNNEI. The CDR3 is 14 amino acids. V lost 8 bases to trimming and J lost 4 bases; unmatched junction nucleotides: 8. The DNA for the CDR3 is TGTGCCAGCGCTACTCGGGACAGGGGATACGAGCAGTACTTC. It is translated as CASATRDRGYEQYF.

This clonotype was detected only a few times. The chain has TRBV21-1 and TRBJ2-1; whether TRBD2, the table's D call, matches the DNA was not checked. TRBV21-1 is tagged as a pseudogene. The CDR3 has 16 residues. The CDR3 loop is CASSKIPREGGNEQFF. In nucleotides, the CDR3 is TGTGCCAGCAGCAAAATTCCGCGGGAGGGTGGAAATGAGCAGTTCTTC.

This clonotype has just a few counts. This CDR3 reads CSAPGQDLSGYTF. The DNA for the CDR3 is TGCAGTGCTCCCGGACAGGACCTCTCGGGCTACACCTTC. The V gene is TRBV20-1, the J gene TRBJ1-2, with 7 bases matching TRBD1. Germline CDR1 reads DFQATT; CDR2 reads SNEGSKA (reference sequence). The CDR3 sequence is 13 residues long. V lost 5 bases and J lost 8; bases outside the gene matches: 11.

The sample holds a few counts of this clonotype. The chain links TRBV30 to TRBJ1-1; unclear D gene. The CDR3 is 12 amino acids. Trimming took 0 bases from V and 10 from J, leaving 12 bases between them. The germline V gene encodes CDR1 GTSNPN and CDR2 SVGIG (reference sequence). The CDR3 nucleotides are TGTGCCTGGAGTGTATCGGGGTCTGGAGCTTTCTTT. Protein sequence: CAWSVSGSGAFF.

The chain joins TRBV12-3 or TRBV12-4 to TRBJ1-1; D is uncertain. V was trimmed by 6 bases and J by 4 bases, leaving 9 bases between them. CDR3 length: 12 amino acids. The CDR3 DNA reads as TGTGCCAGCAGCCCCTGGGCCACTGAAGCTTTCTTT. Encoded protein: CASSPWATEAFF.